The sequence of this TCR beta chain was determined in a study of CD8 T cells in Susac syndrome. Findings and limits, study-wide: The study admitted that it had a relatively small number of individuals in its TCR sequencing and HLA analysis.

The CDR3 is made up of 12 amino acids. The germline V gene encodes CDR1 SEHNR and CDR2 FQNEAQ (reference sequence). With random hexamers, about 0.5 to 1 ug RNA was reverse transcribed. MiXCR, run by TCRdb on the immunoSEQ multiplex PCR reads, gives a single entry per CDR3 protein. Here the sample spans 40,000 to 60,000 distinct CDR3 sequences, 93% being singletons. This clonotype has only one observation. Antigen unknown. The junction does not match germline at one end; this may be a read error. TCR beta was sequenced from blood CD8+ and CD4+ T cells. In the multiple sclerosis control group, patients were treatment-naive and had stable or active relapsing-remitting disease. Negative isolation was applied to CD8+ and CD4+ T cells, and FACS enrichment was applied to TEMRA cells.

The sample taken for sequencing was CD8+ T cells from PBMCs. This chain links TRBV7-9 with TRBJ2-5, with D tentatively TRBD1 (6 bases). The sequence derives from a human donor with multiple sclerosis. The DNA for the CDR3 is TGTGCCATCCAGGGGAACCACGAGACCCAGTACTTC. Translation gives CAIQGNHETQYF.